These T cell receptor beta chains were read from a single sample in a study of T-cell memory formation after mild COVID-19. One entry per CDR3 protein results from TCRdb running MiXCR on the 5' RACE reads. This table has 200,000 or so distinct CDR3 sequences, approximately 16% appearing once. The source material was PBMCs or a T cell subset sorted from them (not recorded which). Every receptor here comes from an adult woman who had mild COVID-19 (a few samples of this study predate the infection). Cell type and time point are not known. The CDR3 runs from the conserved cysteine through the conserved F or W. Each record gives: J gene, D gene, V gene, clone size, CDR3 DNA, CDR3 protein. The D gene is left open where the match is weak. Clone size appears in some rows only: once, few, many, or a class for an expanded clone.

>TRBJ1-5|TRBD1|TRBV12-3/TRBV12-4|.
TGTGCCAGCAGTAGGACAGGGGGAGATGTTCGCAATCAGCCCCAGCATTTT
CASSRTGGDVRNQPQHF
>TRBJ2-1|.|TRBV7-2|few
TGTGCCAGCAGCCTAACGGGTCTCCGATTGGATGAGCAGTTCTTC
CASSLTGLRLDEQFF
>TRBJ2-1|.|TRBV20-1|few
TGCAGTGCTGGTTACATAAGGAGCTCCTACAATGAGCAGTTCTTC
CSAGYIRSSYNEQFF
>TRBJ2-6|TRBD1|TRBV18|few
TGTGCCAGCTCACGAGACAGGGTCCTCTCTGGGGCCAACGTCCTGACTTTC
CASSRDRVLSGANVLTF
>TRBJ1-2|.|TRBV5-1|.
TGCGCCAGCAGCTCAAACCCGACAGGTTCCTATGGCTACACCTTC
CASSSNPTGSYGYTF
>TRBJ2-2|TRBD1|TRBV6-2/TRBV6-3|.
TGTGCCAGCAGGACAGGGGGCACCGGGGAGCTGTTTTTT
CASRTGGTGELFF
>TRBJ1-1|.|TRBV29-1|.
TGCAGCGTTCAAAAATATACACGGGGACGGGGAAGGAGGAATGACACTGAAGCTTTCTTT
CSVQKYTRGRGRRNDTEAFF
>TRBJ2-5|TRBD2|TRBV4-1|few
TGCGCCAGCAGCCAAGACCCGGGACTAGCGGTTCCAGAGACCCAGTACTTC
CASSQDPGLAVPETQYF
>TRBJ2-7|.|TRBV7-9|.
TGTGCCAGCATAAAAAGGATCACATACCTCAGGGCGAGGGAGCAGTACTTC
CASIKRITYLRAREQYF
>TRBJ2-3|TRBD2|TRBV7-2|.
TGTGCCAGCAGCTTTACAGCGGGAGTCCCAGATACGCAGTATTTT
CASSFTAGVPDTQYF
>TRBJ2-1|.|TRBV25-1|.
TGTGCCAGCAGTGAGTTGAAGGGATTCTCCTACAATGAGCAGTTCTTC
CASSELKGFSYNEQFF
>TRBJ2-3|.|TRBV30|many
TGTGCCTGGGGGATACAGCGATACACAGATACGCAGTATTTT
CAWGIQRYTDTQYF
>TRBJ2-1|TRBD2|TRBV5-1|few
TGCGCCAGCAGCTTGTCGTTAGCTAGCGGGGGATCCTACAATGAGCAGTTCTTC
CASSLSLASGGSYNEQFF
>TRBJ1-2|.|TRBV20-1|few
TGCAGTGCTAGTGTGCAGGGCTTATATGGCTACACCTTC
CSASVQGLYGYTF
>TRBJ2-1|.|TRBV10-3|few
TGTGCCATCGGGGGTGAGGGGCCCCACAATGAGCAGTTCTTC
CAIGGEGPHNEQFF
>TRBJ2-5|TRBD2|TRBV7-2|.
TGTGCCAGCAGCTTACTAGCGGGGCCCGAGACCCAGTACTTC
CASSLLAGPETQYF
>TRBJ2-3|.|TRBV2|few
TGTGCCAGCAGTGTCTGGACAGTCACAGATACGCAGTATTTT
CASSVWTVTDTQYF
>TRBJ2-7|.|TRBV5-1|many
TGTGCCAGCAGCTTAGAGGGTCGAGGCGAGCAGTACTTC
CASSLEGRGEQYF
>TRBJ1-1|TRBD1|TRBV18|.
TGTGCCAGCTCCCGGACAGGGGGGAACACTGAAGCTTTCTTT
CASSRTGGNTEAFF
>TRBJ2-1|TRBD2|TRBV7-9|few
TGTGCCAGCAGCTTAGCCGGGGGACTAGCGGGGAGCTCCTACAATGAGCAGTTCTTC
CASSLAGGLAGSSYNEQFF
>TRBJ2-1|TRBD2|TRBV20-1|.
TGCAGTGCTAGCGGTGGACTAGCTGACAATGAGCAGTTCTTC
CSASGGLADNEQFF
>TRBJ2-1|TRBD2|TRBV24-1|few
TGTGCCACCAGTGATAAACTAGCGGGGGTTTACAATGAGCAGTTCTTC
CATSDKLAGVYNEQFF
>TRBJ1-2|.|TRBV7-2|.
TGTGCCAGCAGCCCCCGAGGGGTGGGTACAGGGATCCTTCCCTATGGCTACACCTTC
CASSPRGVGTGILPYGYTF
>TRBJ1-5|TRBD1|TRBV30|.
TGTGCCTGGAGTGTACAGGGGACTCAGCCCCAGCATTTT
CAWSVQGTQPQHF
>TRBJ2-2|.|TRBV9|few
TGTGCCAGCAGCGTAGGGCGGGTGTCCACCGGGGAGCTGTTTTTT
CASSVGRVSTGELFF
>TRBJ2-5|.|TRBV4-1|.
TGCGCCAGCAGCCAAGGGGAAGGTTTTTTCGAGACCCAGTACTTC
CASSQGEGFFETQYF
>TRBJ2-1|TRBD2|TRBV20-1|.
TGCAGTGCTAGTCCTAGCGGGGGGGCCTATGAGCAGTTCTTC
CSASPSGGAYEQFF
>TRBJ2-5|.|TRBV12-3/TRBV12-4|.
TGTGCCAGCATGAGACAGACCCAAGAGACCCAGTACTTC
CASMRQTQETQYF
>TRBJ2-3|.|TRBV7-9|.
TGTGCCAGCAGCTTAGCACGCTGGTTTGAGACTAGCACAGATACGCAGTATTTT
CASSLARWFETSTDTQYF
>TRBJ2-5|.|TRBV19|.
TGTGCCAGTAGCCACAGGGCTCAAGAGACCCAGTACTTC
CASSHRAQETQYF
>TRBJ2-3|.|TRBV20-1|.
TGCAGTGCTAGAACAGCGGGTCTATTTGGGCACACAGATACGCAGTATTTT
CSARTAGLFGHTDTQYF
>TRBJ2-5|.|TRBV29-1|few
TGCAGCGTTGATGGCGGGAAGGCGGCGGAGACCCAGTACTTC
CSVDGGKAAETQYF
>TRBJ1-2|.|TRBV12-3/TRBV12-4|few
TGTGCCAGCAGTCCCCGGGGCGCGGGCTACACCTTC
CASSPRGAGYTF
>TRBJ2-3|.|TRBV12-3/TRBV12-4|.
TGTGCCAGCGCAAAGCTAGATACGCAGTATTTT
CASAKLDTQYF
>TRBJ1-1|.|TRBV30|few
TGTGCCTGGAGGGAACAGGGTAGGAGCACTGAAGCTTTCTTT
CAWREQGRSTEAFF
>TRBJ1-2|TRBD1|TRBV3-1|.
TGTGCCAGCAGCCAAGTAAGGCCAGGGGGGACCCGAGGCTACACCTTC
CASSQVRPGGTRGYTF
>TRBJ2-3|.|TRBV5-1|few
TGCGCCAGCAGCTCGGGGGAAGGTACGCAGTATTTT
CASSSGEGTQYF
>TRBJ1-3|.|TRBV6-6|.
TGTGCCAGCAGTTATGGGGGCACTGGAAACACCATATATTTT
CASSYGGTGNTIYF
>TRBJ2-3|TRBD2|TRBV5-1|.
TGCGCCAGCAGCTTGACTAGCGGGGGGAAAGATACGCAGTATTTT
CASSLTSGGKDTQYF
>TRBJ2-5|TRBD1|TRBV7-9|.
TGTGCCAGCAGCTTGACAGGGATCCAAGAGACCCAGTACTTC
CASSLTGIQETQYF
>TRBJ2-2|TRBD2|TRBV24-1|many
TGTGCCACCAGCGGGACTAGCGGGCCACGGAGGGAGCTGTTTTTT
CATSGTSGPRRELFF
>TRBJ2-2|.|TRBV7-9|many
TGTGCCAGCAGCTTTCTTAGGGGGAACACCGGGGAGCTGTTTTTT
CASSFLRGNTGELFF
>TRBJ2-1|.|TRBV12-3/TRBV12-4|.
TGTGCCAGCAGCCCCGGGGGTAGCGTATCCTACAATGAGCAGTTCTTC
CASSPGGSVSYNEQFF
>TRBJ2-1|.|TRBV7-3|few
TGTGCCAGCAGCCCCTTTGAAAGGGGCCGCCCTCGGCATGAGCAGTTCTTC
CASSPFERGRPRHEQFF
>TRBJ1-1|TRBD1|TRBV7-9|.
TGTGCCAGCAGGACCGGGACAGGGAACACTGAAGCTTTCTTT
CASRTGTGNTEAFF
>TRBJ2-3|.|TRBV7-2|many
TGTGCCAGCAGCTTAGACACAGTTAGCACAGATACGCAGTATTTT
CASSLDTVSTDTQYF
>TRBJ2-5|.|TRBV7-3|few
TGTGCCAGCAGCTTGGGGGGAGGCGGGGCCCGGACCCAGTACTTC
CASSLGGGGARTQYF
>TRBJ1-1|.|TRBV6-6|few
TGTGCCAGCAGTACCCTCAGACTCCTGGGGAGGGACACTGAAGCTTTCTTT
CASSTLRLLGRDTEAFF
>TRBJ2-7|.|TRBV12-3/TRBV12-4|.
TGTGCCAGCAGCCCCCGACAGGGAGGTCCCTACGAGCAGTACTTC
CASSPRQGGPYEQYF
>TRBJ2-2|TRBD1|TRBV12-3/TRBV12-4|few
TGTGCCAGCAGTTTTCGACAGGGGGCTTTTGTCGGGGAGCTGTTTTTT
CASSFRQGAFVGELFF
>TRBJ2-3|TRBD2|TRBV20-1|few
TGCAGTGCTAGAGACTACGGCGGGAGACGGACAGATACGCAGTATTTT
CSARDYGGRRTDTQYF
>TRBJ1-6|.|TRBV7-9|.
TGTGCCAGCAGCTCTAATGTTAATTCACCCCTCCACTTT
CASSSNVNSPLHF
>TRBJ2-2|.|TRBV24-1|.
TGTGCCACCAGTGGGGGACAATCCGTCACCGGGGAGCTGTTTTTT
CATSGGQSVTGELFF
>TRBJ2-3|.|TRBV24-1|once
TGTGCCACCGGCCAAGGGACACAGGCAGATACGCAGTATTTT
CATGQGTQADTQYF
>TRBJ2-5|TRBD2|TRBV12-3/TRBV12-4|few
TGTGCCACCCAGCGCGGATTAGCGGGAGAGACCCAGTACTTC
CATQRGLAGETQYF
>TRBJ2-7|TRBD1|TRBV20-1|.
TGCAGTGCTAGAGGACAGGGGGTCTACGAGCAGTACTTC
CSARGQGVYEQYF
>TRBJ1-4|.|TRBV12-3/TRBV12-4|few
TGTGCCAGCAGTTTATTGGGGGGCAGCAATAATGAAAAACTGTTTTTT
CASSLLGGSNNEKLFF